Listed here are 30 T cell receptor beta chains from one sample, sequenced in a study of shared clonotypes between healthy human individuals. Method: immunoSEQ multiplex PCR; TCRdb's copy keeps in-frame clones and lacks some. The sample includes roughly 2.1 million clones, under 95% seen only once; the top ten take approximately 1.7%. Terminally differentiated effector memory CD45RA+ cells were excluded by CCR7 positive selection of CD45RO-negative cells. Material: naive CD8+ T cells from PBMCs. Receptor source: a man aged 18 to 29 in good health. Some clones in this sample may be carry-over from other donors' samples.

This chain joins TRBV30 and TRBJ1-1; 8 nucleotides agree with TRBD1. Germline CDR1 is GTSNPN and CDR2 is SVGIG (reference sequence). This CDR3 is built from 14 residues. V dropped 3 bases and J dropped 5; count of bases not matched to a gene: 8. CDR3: CAWRKQGARTEAFF. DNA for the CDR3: TGTGCCTGGAGAAAGCAGGGGGCGCGAACTGAAGCTTTCTTT.

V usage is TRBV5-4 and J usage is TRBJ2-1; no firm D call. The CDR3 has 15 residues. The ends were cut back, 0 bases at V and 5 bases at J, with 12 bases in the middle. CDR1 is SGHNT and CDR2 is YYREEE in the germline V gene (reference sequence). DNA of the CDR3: TGTGCCAGCAGCTTGGTAACGCCCATAAACAATGAGCAGTTCTTC. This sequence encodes CASSLVTPINNEQFF.

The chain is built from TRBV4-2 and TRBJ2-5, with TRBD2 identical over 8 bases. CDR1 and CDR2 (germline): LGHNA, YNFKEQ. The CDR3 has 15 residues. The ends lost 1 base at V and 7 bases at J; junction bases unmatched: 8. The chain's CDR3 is CASSQVPTRGVTQYF. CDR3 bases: TGTGCCAGCAGCCAAGTTCCCACGCGGGGGGTGACCCAGTACTTC.

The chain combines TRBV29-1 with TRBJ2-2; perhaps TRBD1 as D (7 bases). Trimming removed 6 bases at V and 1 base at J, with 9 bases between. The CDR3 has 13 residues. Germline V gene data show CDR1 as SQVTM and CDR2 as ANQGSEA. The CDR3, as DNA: TGCAGCGTGCAGGGGGGGAACACCGGGGAGCTGTTTTTT. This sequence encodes CSVQGGNTGELFF.

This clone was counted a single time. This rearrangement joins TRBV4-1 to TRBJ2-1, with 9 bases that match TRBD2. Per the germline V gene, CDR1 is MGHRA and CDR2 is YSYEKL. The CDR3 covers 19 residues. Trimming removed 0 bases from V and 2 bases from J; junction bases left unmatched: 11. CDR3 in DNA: TGCGCCAGCAGCCAAGAGCCCCCCCCGACTAGCGGCACCTACAATGAGCAGTTCTTC. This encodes CASSQEPPPTSGTYNEQFF.

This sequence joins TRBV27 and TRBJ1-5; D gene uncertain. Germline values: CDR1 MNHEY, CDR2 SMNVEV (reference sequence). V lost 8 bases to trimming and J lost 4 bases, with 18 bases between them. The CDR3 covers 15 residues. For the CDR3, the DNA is TGTGCCAGCGGGCAGGTTCCCCCCTGGAATCAGCCCCAGCATTTT. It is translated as CASGQVPPWNQPQHF.

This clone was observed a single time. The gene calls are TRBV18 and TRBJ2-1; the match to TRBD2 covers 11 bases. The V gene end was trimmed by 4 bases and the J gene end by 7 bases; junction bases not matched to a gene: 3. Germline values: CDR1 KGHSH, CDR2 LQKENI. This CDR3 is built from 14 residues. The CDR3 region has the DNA TGTGCCAGCTCACAGGTAGCGGGAGGGAATGAGCAGTTCTTC. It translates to CASSQVAGGNEQFF. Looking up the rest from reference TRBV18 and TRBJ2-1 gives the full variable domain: NAGVMQNPRHLVRRRGQEARLRCSPMKGHSHVYWYRQLPEEGLKFMVYLQKENIIDESGMPKERFSAEFPKEGPSILRIQQVVRGDSAAYFCASSQVAGGNEQFFGPGTRLTVL.

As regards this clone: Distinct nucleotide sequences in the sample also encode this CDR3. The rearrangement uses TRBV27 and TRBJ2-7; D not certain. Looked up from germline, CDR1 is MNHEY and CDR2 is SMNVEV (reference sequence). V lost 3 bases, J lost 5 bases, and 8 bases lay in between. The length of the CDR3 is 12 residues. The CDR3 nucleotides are TGTGCCAGCAGTTTGTACGGCGACGAGCAGTACTTC. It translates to CASSLYGDEQYF.

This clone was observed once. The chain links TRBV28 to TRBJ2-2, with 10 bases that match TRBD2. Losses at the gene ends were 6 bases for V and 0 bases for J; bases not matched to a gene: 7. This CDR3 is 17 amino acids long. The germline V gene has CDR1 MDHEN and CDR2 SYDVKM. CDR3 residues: CASSHPTSGANTGELFF. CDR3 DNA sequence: TGTGCCAGCAGCCATCCTACTAGCGGGGCGAACACCGGGGAGCTGTTTTTT.

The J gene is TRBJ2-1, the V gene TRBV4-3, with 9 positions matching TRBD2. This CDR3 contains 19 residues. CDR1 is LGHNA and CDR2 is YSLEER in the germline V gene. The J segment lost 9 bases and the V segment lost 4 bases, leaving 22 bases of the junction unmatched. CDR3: CASSPRWTTVAGEGAEQFF. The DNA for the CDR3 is TGCGCCAGCAGCCCCCGATGGACCACGGTAGCGGGAGAGGGGGCTGAGCAGTTCTTC.

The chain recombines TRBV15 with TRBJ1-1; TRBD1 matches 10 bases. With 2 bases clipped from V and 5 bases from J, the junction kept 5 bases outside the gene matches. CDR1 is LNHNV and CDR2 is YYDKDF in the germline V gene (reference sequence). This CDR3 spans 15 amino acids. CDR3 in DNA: TGTGCCACCAGCAGACCGGGACAGGGGAGGACTGAAGCTTTCTTT. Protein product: CATSRPGQGRTEAFF.

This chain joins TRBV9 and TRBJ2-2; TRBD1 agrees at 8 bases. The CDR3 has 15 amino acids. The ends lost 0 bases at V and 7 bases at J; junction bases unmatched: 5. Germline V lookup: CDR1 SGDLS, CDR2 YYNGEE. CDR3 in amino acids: CASSVGDRLHGELFF. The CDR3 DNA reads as TGTGCCAGCAGCGTAGGGGACAGGCTCCACGGGGAGCTGTTTTTT.

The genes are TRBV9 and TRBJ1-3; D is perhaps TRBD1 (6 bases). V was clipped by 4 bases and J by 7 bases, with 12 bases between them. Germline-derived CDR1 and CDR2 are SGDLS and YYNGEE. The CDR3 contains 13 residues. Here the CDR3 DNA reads TGTGCCAGCAGCTTGGACCAGGGGAACACCATATATTTT. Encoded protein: CASSLDQGNTIYF.

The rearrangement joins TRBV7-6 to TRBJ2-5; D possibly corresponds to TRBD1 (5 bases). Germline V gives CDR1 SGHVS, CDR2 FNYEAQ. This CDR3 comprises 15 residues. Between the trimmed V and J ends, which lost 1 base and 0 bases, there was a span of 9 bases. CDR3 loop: CASSLVRVDQETQYF. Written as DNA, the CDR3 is TGTGCCAGCAGCTTAGTCAGGGTGGACCAAGAGACCCAGTACTTC. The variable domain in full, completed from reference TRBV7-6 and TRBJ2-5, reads GAGVSQSPRYKVTKRGQDVALRCDPISGHVSLYWYRQALGQGPEFLTYFNYEAQQDKSGLPNDRFSAERPEGSISTLTIQRTEQRDSAMYRCASSLVRVDQETQYFGPGTRLLVL.

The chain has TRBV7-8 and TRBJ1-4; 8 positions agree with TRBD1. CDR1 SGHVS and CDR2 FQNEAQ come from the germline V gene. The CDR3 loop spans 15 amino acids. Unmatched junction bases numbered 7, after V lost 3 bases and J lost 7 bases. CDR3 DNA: TGTGCCAGCAGCTTGGACAGGGTCCCAACTGAAAAACTGTTTTTT. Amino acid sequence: CASSLDRVPTEKLFF.

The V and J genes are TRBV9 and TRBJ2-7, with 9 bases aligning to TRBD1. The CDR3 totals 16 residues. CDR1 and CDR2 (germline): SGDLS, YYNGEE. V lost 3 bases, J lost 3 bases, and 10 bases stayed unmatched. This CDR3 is CASSAGRGTGYYEQYF. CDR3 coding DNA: TGTGCCAGCAGCGCCGGCCGCGGGACAGGGTACTACGAGCAGTACTTC.

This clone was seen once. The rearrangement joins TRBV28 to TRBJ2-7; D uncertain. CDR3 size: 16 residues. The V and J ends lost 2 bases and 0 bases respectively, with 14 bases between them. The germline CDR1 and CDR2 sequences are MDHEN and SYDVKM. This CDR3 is CASSLGQQNPSYEQYF. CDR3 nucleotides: TGTGCCAGCAGTTTAGGGCAGCAGAACCCCTCCTACGAGCAGTACTTC.

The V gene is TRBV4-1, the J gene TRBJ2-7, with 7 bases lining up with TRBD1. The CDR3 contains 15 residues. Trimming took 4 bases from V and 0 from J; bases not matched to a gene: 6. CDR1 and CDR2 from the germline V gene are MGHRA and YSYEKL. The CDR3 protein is CASSPTGQVSYEQYF. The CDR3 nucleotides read TGCGCCAGCAGCCCGACCGGACAGGTCTCCTACGAGCAGTACTTC.

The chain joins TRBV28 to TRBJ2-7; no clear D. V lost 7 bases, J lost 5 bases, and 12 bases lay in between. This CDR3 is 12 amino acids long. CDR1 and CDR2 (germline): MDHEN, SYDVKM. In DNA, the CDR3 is TGTGCCAGCAATACCTACAACGACGAGCAGTACTTC. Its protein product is CASNTYNDEQYF.

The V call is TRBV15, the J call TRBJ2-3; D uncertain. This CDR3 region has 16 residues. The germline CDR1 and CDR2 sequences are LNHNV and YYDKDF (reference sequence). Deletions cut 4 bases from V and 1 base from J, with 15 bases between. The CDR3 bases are TGTGCCACCAGCACCCGTGTTAGGGCCCGCACAGATACGCAGTATTTT. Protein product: CATSTRVRARTDTQYF.

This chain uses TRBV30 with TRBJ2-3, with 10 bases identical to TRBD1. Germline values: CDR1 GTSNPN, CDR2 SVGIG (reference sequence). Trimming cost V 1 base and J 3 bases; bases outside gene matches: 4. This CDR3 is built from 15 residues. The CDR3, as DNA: TGTGCCTGGAGTGGGACAGGGGGAGAGACAGATACGCAGTATTTT. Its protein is CAWSGTGGETDTQYF.

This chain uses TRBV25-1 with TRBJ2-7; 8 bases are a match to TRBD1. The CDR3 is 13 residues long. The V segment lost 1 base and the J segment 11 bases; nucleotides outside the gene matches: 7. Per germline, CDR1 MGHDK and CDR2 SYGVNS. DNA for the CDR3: TGTGCCAGCAGTGAATTTGAGGAGGACAGGGAGTACTTC. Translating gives CASSEFEEDREYF.

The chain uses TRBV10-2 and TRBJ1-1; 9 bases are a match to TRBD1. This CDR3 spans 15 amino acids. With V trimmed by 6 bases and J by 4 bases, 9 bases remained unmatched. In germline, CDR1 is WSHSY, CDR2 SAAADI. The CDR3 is CASSSPGQGRTEAFF. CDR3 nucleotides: TGCGCCAGCAGCTCCCCGGGACAGGGACGCACTGAAGCTTTCTTT.

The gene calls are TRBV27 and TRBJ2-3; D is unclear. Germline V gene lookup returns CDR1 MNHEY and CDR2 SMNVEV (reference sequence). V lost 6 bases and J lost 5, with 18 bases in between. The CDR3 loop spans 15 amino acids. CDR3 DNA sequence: TGTGCCAGCAGGCCCTGGGCACGGGTGATAGATACGCAGTATTTT. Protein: CASRPWARVIDTQYF.

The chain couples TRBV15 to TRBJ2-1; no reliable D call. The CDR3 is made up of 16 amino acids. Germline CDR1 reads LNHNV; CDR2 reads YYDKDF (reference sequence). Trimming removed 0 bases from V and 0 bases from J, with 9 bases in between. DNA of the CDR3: TGTGCCACCAGCAGAGAATACCCTAACTCCTACAATGAGCAGTTCTTC. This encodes CATSREYPNSYNEQFF.

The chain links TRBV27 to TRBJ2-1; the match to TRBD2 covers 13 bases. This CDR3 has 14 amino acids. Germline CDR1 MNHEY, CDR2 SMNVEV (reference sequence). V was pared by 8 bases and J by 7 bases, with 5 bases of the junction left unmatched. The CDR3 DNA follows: TGTGCCAGCGCCGGGACTAGCGGGATAAATGAGCAGTTCTTC. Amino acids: CASAGTSGINEQFF.

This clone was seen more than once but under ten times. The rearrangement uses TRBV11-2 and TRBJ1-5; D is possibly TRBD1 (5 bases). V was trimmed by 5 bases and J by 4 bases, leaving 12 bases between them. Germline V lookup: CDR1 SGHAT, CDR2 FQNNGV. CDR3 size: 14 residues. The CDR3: CASSIGGGNQPQHF. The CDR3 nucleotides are TGTGCCAGCAGCATTGGGGGTGGAAATCAGCCCCAGCATTTT. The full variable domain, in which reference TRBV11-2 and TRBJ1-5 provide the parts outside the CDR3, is EAGVAQSPRYKIIEKRQSVAFWCNPISGHATLYWYQQILGQGPKLLIQFQNNGVVDDSQLPKDRFSAERLKGVDSTLKIQPAKLEDSAVYLCASSIGGGNQPQHFGDGTRLSIL.

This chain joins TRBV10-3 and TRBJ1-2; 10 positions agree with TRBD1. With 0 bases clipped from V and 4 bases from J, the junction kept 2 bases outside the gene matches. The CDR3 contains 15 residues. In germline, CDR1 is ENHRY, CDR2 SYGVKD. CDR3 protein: CAISESTGGGYGYTF. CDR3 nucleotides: TGTGCCATCAGTGAGTCGACAGGGGGCGGCTATGGCTACACCTTC.

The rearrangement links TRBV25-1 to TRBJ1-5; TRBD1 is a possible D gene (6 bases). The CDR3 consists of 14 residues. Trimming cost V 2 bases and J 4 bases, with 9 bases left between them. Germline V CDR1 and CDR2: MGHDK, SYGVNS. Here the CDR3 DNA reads TGTGCCAGCAGTGAAGGGGACACGAATCAGCCCCAGCATTTT. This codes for CASSEGDTNQPQHF.

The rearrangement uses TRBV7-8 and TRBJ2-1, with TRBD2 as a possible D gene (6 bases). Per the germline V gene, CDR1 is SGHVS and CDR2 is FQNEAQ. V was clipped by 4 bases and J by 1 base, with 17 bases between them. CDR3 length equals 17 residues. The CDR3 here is CASSYPEIGTSYNEQFF. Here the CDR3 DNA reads TGTGCCAGCAGCTACCCCGAAATTGGGACTTCCTACAATGAGCAGTTCTTC.